The 25 T cell receptor beta chains reported below all come from one sample, sequenced in a study of blood T cell repertoires in COVID-19 (dated by TCRdb to 2019 to 2021). Library creation used the immunoSEQ multiplex PCR assay. Here the immuneACCESS table is served through TCRdb, limited to in-frame sequences with V and J called. Missing clones are a known gap in these copies; in checked studies unresolved V genes cover under half, and the rest lacks a known reason. This sample lists about 260,000 clones; roughly 86% were detected once. The ten most abundant clones make up about 10% of the sample. The specimen was peripheral blood. These receptors originate from a man aged 40-55 years with active or convalescent COVID-19.

The chain has TRBV29-1 and TRBJ2-7; D may be TRBD1 (5 bases). Trimming cost V 6 bases and J 3 bases, with 15 bases left between them. The CDR3 consists of 13 residues. The germline V gene has CDR1 SQVTM and CDR2 ANQGSEA. CDR3 residues: CSVDTGWGYEQYF. CDR3 in DNA: TGCAGCGTAGACACAGGATGGGGCTACGAGCAGTACTTC.

V and J are TRBV20-1 and TRBJ2-2, with 14 bases aligning to TRBD2. In germline, CDR1 is DFQATT, CDR2 SNEGSKA (reference sequence). CDR3 length: 19 residues. Unmatched junction bases numbered 12, after V lost 3 bases and J lost 3 bases. As DNA, the CDR3 is TGCAGTGCTAGTAAACAGCGGGGGACTAGCGGGAGAGACACCGGGGAGCTGTTTTTT. Translation gives CSASKQRGTSGRDTGELFF.

This clone showed up just a few times. The chain is built from TRBV2 and TRBJ1-6; 7 nucleotides align to TRBD1. Germline CDR1 reads SNHLY; CDR2 reads FYNNEI. J was trimmed by 0 bases and V by 6 bases; bases with no gene match: 8. The CDR3 has 17 amino acids. The CDR3 spells CASRTGRFGSYNSPLHF. The DNA of the CDR3 is TGTGCCAGCAGGACAGGGAGATTCGGCTCCTATAATTCACCCCTCCACTTT.

V and J are TRBV5-8 and TRBJ2-2; D possibly corresponds to TRBD2 (6 bases). Trimming cost V 4 bases and J 5 bases, with 15 bases left between them. Germline CDR1 SGHTS, CDR2 YDEGEE. The CDR3 is 15 residues long. The CDR3 nucleotides read TGTGCCAGCAGCCGAGCGGGTCTAGGGACCGGGGAGCTGTTTTTT. This encodes CASSRAGLGTGELFF.

This sequence joins TRBV30 and TRBJ1-1, with 9 bases that match TRBD1. Germline CDR1 GTSNPN, CDR2 SVGIG (reference sequence). The CDR3 has 19 amino acids. Trimming at V came to 3 bases and at J to 0 bases, leaving 17 bases not matched to a gene. This chain's CDR3 is CAWSEYVGTGKGLNTEAFF. CDR3 sequence (DNA): TGTGCCTGGAGCGAGTACGTCGGGACAGGGAAAGGTCTGAACACTGAAGCTTTCTTT.

The V gene is TRBV12-3 or TRBV12-4, the J gene TRBJ1-3; TRBD1 might be the D (5 bases). Trimming stripped 6 bases from V and 4 bases from J, with 10 bases between. CDR3 length: 13 residues. CDR3 sequence reads: CASSSGWGNTIYF. As DNA, the CDR3 is TGTGCCAGCAGCTCAGGGTGGGGAAACACCATATATTTT.

The chain employs TRBV9 and TRBJ2-1, with unresolved D. CDR3 size: 14 residues. The ends were cut back, 4 bases at V and 6 bases at J, with 14 bases in the middle. CDR1 SGDLS and CDR2 YYNGEE come from the germline V gene. The CDR3 is CASSPQNGRNEQFF. CDR3 DNA: TGTGCCAGCAGCCCCCAAAACGGTCGCAATGAGCAGTTCTTC.

The chain joins TRBV10-1 to TRBJ2-3; 9 nucleotides align to TRBD2. After removal of 1 base from V and 2 bases from J, the junction contained 4 bases not matched to a gene. The CDR3 has 16 residues. Germline V lookup: CDR1 WNHNN, CDR2 SYGVQD (reference sequence). The chain's CDR3 is CASSEFSGGSTDTQYF. The CDR3 region has the DNA TGCGCCAGCAGTGAGTTCAGCGGGGGGTCCACAGATACGCAGTATTTT.

In this sample, this clone turned up a few times. The chain carries TRBV2 and TRBJ1-3; D might be TRBD1 (5 bases). Trimming left V 2 bases short and J 0 bases short, with 14 bases between. The CDR3 consists of 17 residues. Germline CDR1 is SNHLY and CDR2 is FYNNEI. As DNA, the CDR3 is TGTGCCAGCAGTGAATTTACGGGACTTAGCTCTGGAAACACCATATATTTT. This codes for CASSEFTGLSSGNTIYF.

The chain is built from TRBV27 and TRBJ1-2; 9 bases agree with TRBD1. V shed 2 bases, J shed 8 bases, and the junction held 6 bases outside the gene matches. This CDR3 region has 14 residues. CDR1 is MNHEY, CDR2 SMNVEV, per germline (reference sequence). The CDR3 nucleotides read TGTGCCAGCAGTTTAGAGGGGACAGGGATAGGCTACACCTTC. Its protein is CASSLEGTGIGYTF.

CDR3 amino acids: CASRYREAGGGEQFF. The CDR3 bases are TGTGCCAGCAGATATAGGGAAGCGGGAGGTGGTGAGCAGTTCTTC. This chain connects TRBV7-9 to TRBJ2-1; 9 bases line up with TRBD2. CDR1 is SEHNR, CDR2 FQNEAQ, per germline (reference sequence). CDR3 length equals 15 residues. Trimming at V came to 6 bases and at J to 9 bases, leaving 12 bases not matched to a gene.

The rearrangement joins TRBV10-3 to TRBJ2-1; 8 nucleotides align to TRBD1. Looked up from germline, CDR1 is ENHRY and CDR2 is SYGVKD. This CDR3 region has 16 residues. With V trimmed by 3 bases and J by 7 bases, 11 bases remained unmatched. The CDR3 reads CAISDGQGRLVNEQFF. In DNA form, the CDR3 reads TGTGCCATCAGTGATGGACAGGGACGACTAGTAAATGAGCAGTTCTTC.

This clone was seen only once. The J gene is TRBJ2-2, the V gene TRBV7-2, with 8 bases that match TRBD2. V was clipped by 3 bases and J by 3 bases; unmatched bases: 9. CDR1 and CDR2 from the germline V gene are SGHTA and FQGNSA. The CDR3 is 17 residues long. This CDR3 reads CASSLAPGLVYTGELFF. The DNA for the CDR3 is TGTGCCAGCAGCTTGGCGCCGGGACTAGTATACACCGGGGAGCTGTTTTTT.

Remarks on this clone: Different DNA sequences within this sample yield the same CDR3. This chain links TRBV30 with TRBJ1-6; D is perhaps TRBD1 (6 bases). CDR1 and CDR2 from the germline V gene are GTSNPN and SVGIG (reference sequence). V was cut by 0 bases and J by 7 bases, with 7 bases left in between. CDR3 length equals 13 residues. This chain's CDR3 is CAWSVQGNSPLHF. The CDR3 coding sequence is TGTGCCTGGAGTGTACAGGGCAATTCACCCCTCCACTTT.

This chain joins TRBV9 and TRBJ1-2; perhaps TRBD1 as D (6 bases). Looked up from germline, CDR1 is SGDLS and CDR2 is YYNGEE. CDR3 length equals 13 residues. The germline V and J ends were trimmed by 4 bases and 4 bases, with 11 bases remaining between them. For the CDR3, the DNA is TGTGCCAGCAGCCCGAGGGACACCTATGGCTACACCTTC. Translation gives CASSPRDTYGYTF.

The chain carries TRBV5-1 and TRBJ1-6; maybe TRBD1 (6 bases). The CDR3 totals 15 residues. CDR1 and CDR2 (germline): SGHRS, YFSETQ. With 0 bases removed from V and 7 bases from J, the gap between germline ends came to 11 bases. In nucleotides, the CDR3 is TGCGCCAGCAGCTTGGACCGGACAGCAAATTCACCCCTCCACTTT. Protein sequence: CASSLDRTANSPLHF.

The chain combines TRBV20-1 with TRBJ1-1, with D tentatively TRBD1 (6 bases). Germline lookup yields CDR1 DFQATT and CDR2 SNEGSKA (reference sequence). V lost 4 bases and J 8 bases, leaving 11 bases between the germline ends. This CDR3 region has 11 residues. This CDR3 reads CSATTGIEAFF. In DNA, the CDR3 is TGCAGTGCTACTACAGGGATAGAAGCTTTCTTT.

This chain uses TRBV12-2 with TRBJ2-3; TRBD1, as called in the table, went unchecked against the DNA. TRBV12-2 is given as a pseudogene. The CDR3 totals 18 residues. CDR3 in DNA: TGTGCAAGTCGCTTAGTCGTTATACCCAGGGCCTCCACAGATACGCAGTATTTT. This translates into CASRLVVIPRASTDTQYF.

The chain joins TRBV30 to TRBJ2-2, with D possibly matching TRBD2 (6 bases). CDR1 is GTSNPN, CDR2 SVGIG, per germline (reference sequence). This CDR3 has 15 amino acids. V was clipped by 5 bases and J by 0 bases, with 13 bases between them. The chain's CDR3 is CAWQGGTANTGELFF. The DNA of the CDR3 is TGTGCCTGGCAGGGCGGGACGGCGAACACCGGGGAGCTGTTTTTT. The full variable domain, rest sourced from reference TRBV30 and TRBJ2-2, is SQTIHQWPATLVQPVGSPLSLECTVEGTSNPNLYWYRQAAGRGLQLLFYSVGIGQISSEVPQNLSASRPQDRQFILSSKKLLLSDSGFYLCAWQGGTANTGELFFGEGSRLTVL.

This chain joins TRBV19 and TRBJ2-1, with TRBD2 matching 7 bases. The V segment lost 4 bases and the J segment 9 bases; nucleotides outside the gene matches: 6. Germline V gives CDR1 LNHDA, CDR2 SQIVND (reference sequence). This CDR3 region has 13 residues. The CDR3 nucleotides are TGTGCCAGTAGTACGCCGACTAGCTCTGAGCAGTTCTTC. Protein: CASSTPTSSEQFF.

The J gene is TRBJ2-1, the V gene TRBV7-2, with 7 nucleotides matching TRBD1. J gave up 7 bases and V 1 base, and 7 bases lay outside the gene matches. The germline V gene encodes CDR1 SGHTA and CDR2 FQGNSA. The CDR3 sequence is 15 residues long. The DNA for the CDR3 is TGTGCCAGCAGCTTAGTCACAGGGGCGGAGAATGAGCAGTTCTTC. This gives the protein CASSLVTGAENEQFF.

The V and J genes are TRBV19 and TRBJ1-2; D unclear. The CDR3 sequence is 13 residues long. V lost 4 bases and J lost 8, with 14 bases in between. CDR1 LNHDA and CDR2 SQIVND come from the germline V gene (reference sequence). The CDR3 spells CASSTRTGIGYTF. CDR3 coding DNA: TGTGCCAGTAGTACCCGGACCGGGATCGGCTACACCTTC.

DNA of the CDR3: TGTGCCAGCAGCTACGACGGGATCGAGCAGTATTTT. Encoded protein: CASSYDGIEQYF. The chain combines TRBV12-3 or TRBV12-4 with TRBJ2-3; tentatively, D is TRBD2 (5 bases). The V end was cut by 6 bases, the J end by 11 bases, with 15 bases between. The CDR3 runs 12 residues.

The chain joins TRBV5-6 to TRBJ2-5; maybe TRBD2 (6 bases). V lost 1 base, J lost 1 base, and 11 bases lay in between. This CDR3 region has 15 residues. CDR1 and CDR2 (germline): SGHDT, YYEEEE. The CDR3 here is CASSLLTAGQETQYF. The CDR3 DNA follows: TGTGCCAGCAGCTTGCTGACAGCGGGCCAAGAGACCCAGTACTTC.

This clone showed up just a few times. The V and J genes are TRBV5-1 and TRBJ2-7; a weak D match, TRBD1 (5 bases). Germline loops: CDR1 SGHRS, CDR2 YFSETQ. The ends were cut back, 5 bases at V and 2 bases at J, with 11 bases in the middle. The CDR3 consists of 13 residues. The CDR3 here is CASSLQGTYEQYF. DNA of the CDR3: TGCGCCAGCAGTCTCCAGGGTACCTACGAGCAGTACTTC.